The next 32 T cell receptor beta chains were all read from a single sample in a study of T-cell memory formation after mild COVID-19. TCRdb reanalysed the 5' RACE reads using MiXCR and keeps one entry per CDR3 protein. The sample contains fewer than 650,000 distinct CDR3 sequences, roughly 17% of which appear only once. The sample consisted of PBMCs or a T cell subset sorted from them (not recorded which). These receptors all come from an adult woman who had mild COVID-19 (a few samples of this study predate the infection). Cell type and time point are not known.

In its sample, this clonotype was seen a few times. The chain employs TRBV30 and TRBJ2-1; 10 bases agree with TRBD2. Germline V CDR1 and CDR2: GTSNPN, SVGIG (reference sequence). This CDR3 region has 11 residues. The trim removed 4 bases at V and 9 bases at J, leaving 0 bases unmatched. CDR3 in amino acids: CAWIAGGEQFF. The CDR3 nucleotides read TGTGCCTGGATAGCGGGGGGTGAGCAGTTCTTC.

CDR3 loop: CATADLAGELFF. The CDR3 DNA follows: TGTGCCACTGCCGACTTAGCCGGGGAGCTGTTTTTT. The chain is built from TRBV12-3 or TRBV12-4 and TRBJ2-2; D is unclear. The CDR3 totals 12 residues. V dropped 10 bases and J dropped 6 bases, with 12 bases sitting between them.

The V call is TRBV12-3 or TRBV12-4, the J call TRBJ2-2; D is unclear. Trimming shortened V by 3 bases and J by 5 bases, and 13 bases separated the two germline ends. CDR3 length equals 15 residues. CDR3 sequence: CASSFSAAMTGELFF. CDR3 nucleotide sequence: TGTGCCAGCAGTTTTAGTGCCGCGATGACCGGGGAGCTGTTTTTT.

V usage is TRBV25-1 and J usage is TRBJ2-5; TRBD1 matches 10 bases. Germline CDR1 is MGHDK and CDR2 is SYGVNS. The CDR3 totals 16 residues. The V segment lost 6 bases and the J segment 4 bases; nucleotides outside the gene matches: 11. The CDR3 region is CASRARDRGIGETQYF. The DNA of the CDR3 is TGTGCCAGCAGAGCCCGGGACAGGGGAATTGGAGAGACCCAGTACTTC.

The chain employs TRBV3-1 and TRBJ2-3; D unclear. CDR3 length equals 16 residues. Trimming cost V 0 bases and J 4 bases, with 14 bases left between them. Looked up from germline, CDR1 is LGHDT and CDR2 is YNNKEL (reference sequence). The CDR3 DNA reads as TGTGCCAGCAGCCAAGAGGGGAAACTTAAGGCAGATACGCAGTATTTT. Its translation: CASSQEGKLKADTQYF.

The genes are TRBV6-1 and TRBJ2-7; D not certain. CDR1 is MNHNS and CDR2 is SASEGT in the germline V gene. This CDR3 is built from 18 residues. V was clipped by 0 bases and J by 0 bases, with 18 bases between them. CDR3 nucleotides: TGTGCCAGCAGTGAAGCGGGTCAAGTGGGGTTCATCTCCTACGAGCAGTACTTC. It yields the protein CASSEAGQVGFISYEQYF.

This clonotype was seen only a few times. The J gene is TRBJ1-6, the V gene TRBV7-2, with 12 bases aligning to TRBD1. Germline V lookup: CDR1 SGHTA, CDR2 FQGNSA. The CDR3 loop spans 15 amino acids. Germline trimming cut 4 bases from V and 10 bases from J; bases unmatched to any gene: 5. This CDR3 is CASSSGTGGRSPLHF. As DNA, the CDR3 is TGTGCCAGCAGCTCGGGGACAGGGGGCAGATCACCCCTCCACTTT.

The V call is TRBV20-1, the J call TRBJ2-7, with TRBD1 matching 9 bases. The CDR3 length is 13 residues. Germline V gene sequence: CDR1 DFQATT, CDR2 SNEGSKA (reference sequence). The J segment lost 4 bases and the V segment lost 6 bases, leaving 7 bases of the junction unmatched. The CDR3, as DNA: TGCAGTGCCACCGACAGGGGGGCTTACGAGCAGTACTTC. This gives the protein CSATDRGAYEQYF.

This clonotype was observed a handful of times. V usage is TRBV4-2 and J usage is TRBJ1-5; D is undetermined. The CDR3 totals 14 residues. V was clipped by 6 bases and J by 2 bases, with 11 bases between them. Germline lookup yields CDR1 LGHNA and CDR2 YNFKEQ. The CDR3 DNA reads as TGTGCCAGCAGGGATGTAATTGGCAATCAGCCCCAGCATTTT. Amino acids: CASRDVIGNQPQHF.

V is TRBV12-3 or TRBV12-4 and J is TRBJ1-1, with a tentative D call TRBD1 (6 bases). This CDR3 has 14 amino acids. The V end was cut by 7 bases, the J end by 5 bases, with 17 bases between. As DNA, the CDR3 is TGTGCCAGCACCCTGGGGGGGCGGGGAACTGAAGCTTTCTTT. Amino acids: CASTLGGRGTEAFF.

This clonotype has just a few counts. The rearrangement joins TRBV3-1 to TRBJ2-7, with 8 bases matching TRBD2. Trimming removed 4 bases from V and 3 bases from J; junction bases left unmatched: 8. This CDR3 region has 15 residues. Germline lookup yields CDR1 LGHDT and CDR2 YNNKEL (reference sequence). Here the CDR3 DNA reads TGTGCCAGCAGCCCGCCACTAGCGGATTTCTACGAGCAGTACTTC. Residues: CASSPPLADFYEQYF.

In its sample, this clonotype was seen a few times. The chain couples TRBV6-4 to TRBJ1-5; a weak D match, TRBD1 (6 bases). The V end was cut by 8 bases, the J end by 6 bases, with 17 bases between. The germline CDR1 and CDR2 sequences are MRHNA and SNTAGT. This CDR3 comprises 14 residues. CDR3 sequence: CASLGVQGCQPQHF. The DNA for the CDR3 is TGTGCCAGCCTGGGGGTACAGGGTTGTCAGCCCCAGCATTTT.

V and J are TRBV20-1 and TRBJ2-5, with D unclear. Trimming took off 0 bases at V and 4 bases at J, with 12 bases between the two ends. This CDR3 has 14 amino acids. The germline CDR1 and CDR2 sequences are DFQATT and SNEGSKA (reference sequence). The CDR3 nucleotides read TGCAGTGCTAGAGAACACCGACCAGCAGAGACCCAGTACTTC. Encoded protein: CSAREHRPAETQYF.

This clonotype was seen repeatedly, ten times or more. CDR3 nucleotides: TGTGCCAGCAGTTTATTTGGTCCCCTCAGGGTGAGCACTGAAGCTTTCTTT. Protein product: CASSLFGPLRVSTEAFF. The V and J genes are TRBV28 and TRBJ1-1, with TRBD1 as a possible D gene (5 bases). Per the germline V gene, CDR1 is MDHEN and CDR2 is SYDVKM. The CDR3 consists of 17 residues. V dropped 1 base and J dropped 4 bases, with 19 bases sitting between them.

This clonotype was picked up one time. This chain connects TRBV6-2 or TRBV6-3 to TRBJ1-1, with TRBD1 as a possible D gene (5 bases). Trimming cost V 6 bases and J 3 bases, with 26 bases left between them. The CDR3 has 18 residues. Germline V lookup: CDR1 MNHEY, CDR2 SVGEGT. The CDR3 loop reads CASSWSRALGGEDTEAFF. The CDR3 nucleotides read TGTGCCAGCAGCTGGTCACGGGCCCTTGGAGGGGAGGACACTGAAGCTTTCTTT.

The V gene is TRBV27, the J gene TRBJ1-3; TRBD1 agrees at 7 bases. This CDR3 is built from 16 residues. Germline CDR1 reads MNHEY; CDR2 reads SMNVEV (reference sequence). The V segment lost 8 bases and the J segment 5 bases; nucleotides outside the gene matches: 15. The CDR3 here is CASGPRGEGARNTIYF. The CDR3 DNA reads as TGTGCCAGCGGGCCGCGGGGTGAGGGGGCGCGAAACACCATATATTTT.

The V gene is TRBV7-2, the J gene TRBJ2-7; 7 nucleotides match TRBD2. CDR3 length: 13 amino acids. Per the germline V gene, CDR1 is SGHTA and CDR2 is FQGNSA. V shed 5 bases and J 4 bases; nucleotides not matched to a gene: 5. The CDR3 DNA reads TGTGCCAGCAGCCCCCTCGGGGGGTACGAGCAGTACTTC. It translates to CASSPLGGYEQYF.

This chain links TRBV9 with TRBJ2-7; unclear D gene. Germline V lookup: CDR1 SGDLS, CDR2 YYNGEE. The CDR3 contains 16 residues. Trimming shortened V by 4 bases and J by 0 bases, and 17 bases separated the two germline ends. CDR3 loop: CASSPTAARSSYEQYF. The CDR3 coding sequence is TGTGCCAGCAGCCCCACCGCCGCCAGGAGCTCCTACGAGCAGTACTTC.

This clonotype was seen a few times. The chain recombines TRBV7-6 with TRBJ2-3, with D tentatively TRBD2 (5 bases). Per germline, CDR1 SGHVS and CDR2 FNYEAQ. The CDR3 is 17 residues long. Trimming shortened V by 1 base and J by 1 base, and 15 bases separated the two germline ends. The CDR3 is CASSLGTPASGTDTQYF. DNA of the CDR3: TGTGCCAGCAGCTTAGGGACTCCTGCATCGGGCACAGATACGCAGTATTTT.

In this sample, this clonotype turned up many times. The rearrangement uses TRBV7-9 and TRBJ1-4; D is perhaps TRBD1 (5 bases). The CDR3 has 16 residues. Trimming left V 2 bases short and J 6 bases short, with 16 bases between. The germline V gene encodes CDR1 SEHNR and CDR2 FQNEAQ (reference sequence). The CDR3 DNA follows: TGTGCCAGCAGCTTAAGAGGGTCGGGGCCAGATGAAAAACTGTTTTTT. Translating gives CASSLRGSGPDEKLFF.

There are a few counts of this clonotype. The chain has TRBV18 and TRBJ2-2, with D uncertain. The CDR3 spans 13 residues. Per germline, CDR1 KGHSH and CDR2 LQKENI. The V end lost 5 bases, the J end lost 5 bases, and 9 bases lay between the germline ends. DNA of the CDR3: TGTGCCAGCTCAATTGGCGAAACCGGGGAGCTGTTTTTT. This encodes CASSIGETGELFF.

This clonotype was picked up a small number of times. The gene calls are TRBV12-3 or TRBV12-4 and TRBJ1-4; no reliable D call. Between the trimmed V and J ends, which lost 4 bases and 8 bases, there was a span of 11 bases. CDR3 length: 13 amino acids. The CDR3 DNA follows: TGTGCCAGCAGTTGGGTAGTTGGGGAAAAACTGTTTTTT. Translating gives CASSWVVGEKLFF.

This clonotype was seen only a few times. The chain has TRBV11-2 and TRBJ2-7; D not certain. This CDR3 is 13 amino acids long. Germline V gives CDR1 SGHAT, CDR2 FQNNGV. Deletions cut 5 bases from V and 6 bases from J, with 14 bases between. The CDR3 DNA is TGTGCCAGCAGCCCCCGCATTCTCTCCGAGCAGTACTTC. Its protein is CASSPRILSEQYF.

There are a few counts of this clonotype. CDR3: CASSERVNQPQHF. CDR3 DNA sequence: TGTGCCAGCAGTGAACGGGTTAATCAGCCCCAGCATTTT. This chain connects TRBV2 to TRBJ1-5; D not certain. The CDR3 length is 13 residues. V lost 2 bases to trimming and J lost 4 bases, with 6 bases between them. Germline CDR1 SNHLY, CDR2 FYNNEI.

In its sample, this clonotype was seen a few times. The chain employs TRBV3-1 and TRBJ2-7; TRBD1 matches at 11 bases. This CDR3 has 15 amino acids. The germline V gene encodes CDR1 LGHDT and CDR2 YNNKEL (reference sequence). J gave up 2 bases and V 4 bases, and 4 bases lay outside the gene matches. The CDR3 nucleotides are TGTGCCAGCAGCCCCCTGGGACAGGGGGCCTACGAGCAGTACTTC. This translates into CASSPLGQGAYEQYF.

This clonotype came up a few times. The CDR3 here is CASSFTAGGPGPPITDTQYF. Written as DNA, the CDR3 is TGTGCCAGCAGTTTTACTGCGGGAGGGCCGGGTCCCCCTATCACAGATACGCAGTATTTT. The gene calls are TRBV12-3 or TRBV12-4 and TRBJ2-3; 9 bases agree with TRBD2. After removal of 3 bases from V and 2 bases from J, the junction contained 18 bases not matched to a gene. This CDR3 spans 20 amino acids.

This clonotype has just a few counts. This rearrangement joins TRBV4-3 to TRBJ1-4; TRBD1 matches at 8 bases. This CDR3 comprises 18 residues. Trimming at V came to 4 bases and at J to 2 bases, leaving 12 bases not matched to a gene. The germline gives CDR1 LGHNA, CDR2 YSLEER. CDR3 region: CASSPLRQGAITNEKLFF. In DNA form, the CDR3 reads TGCGCCAGCAGCCCCTTGAGGCAGGGGGCGATCACTAATGAAAAACTGTTTTTT.

This clonotype appeared a few times. The chain employs TRBV5-5 and TRBJ2-3; D is ambiguous. CDR1 is SGHKS, CDR2 YYEKEE, per germline (reference sequence). V was clipped by 4 bases and J by 0 bases, with 12 bases between them. The CDR3 covers 15 residues. CDR3 nucleotides: TGTGCCAGCAGCGGTGGAACGGACAGCACAGATACGCAGTATTTT. Amino acids: CASSGGTDSTDTQYF. Supplemented by reference TRBV5-5 and TRBJ2-3, the full variable domain reads DAGVTQSPTHLIKTRGQQVTLRCSPISGHKSVSWYQQVLGQGPQFIFQYYEKEERGRGNFPDRFSARQFPNYSSELNVNALLLGDSALYLCASSGGTDSTDTQYFGPGTRLTVL.

The chain combines TRBV4-3 with TRBJ1-2; 8 bases agree with TRBD1. The CDR3 is made up of 19 amino acids. Trimming at V came to 0 bases and at J to 4 bases, leaving 16 bases not matched to a gene. Germline V gene lookup returns CDR1 LGHNA and CDR2 YSLEER. The CDR3 spells CASSQDRSSGGQALYGYTF. As DNA, the CDR3 is TGCGCCAGCAGCCAAGATCGTAGTTCCGGGGGACAGGCCCTCTATGGCTACACCTTC.

This clonotype has a count of ten or more. The gene calls are TRBV7-9 and TRBJ2-1; a possible D gene is TRBD2 (6 bases). The CDR3 consists of 14 residues. The V end lost 1 base, the J end lost 10 bases, and 14 bases lay between the germline ends. Germline V gives CDR1 SEHNR, CDR2 FQNEAQ (reference sequence). CDR3 residues: CASSLGGVLSEQFF. The CDR3 coding sequence is TGTGCCAGCAGCTTAGGCGGGGTCTTGTCGGAGCAGTTCTTC.

The chain is built from TRBV7-2 and TRBJ2-1, with 11 bases identical to TRBD2. V lost 0 bases to trimming and J lost 5 bases; unmatched junction nucleotides: 3. Germline V lookup: CDR1 SGHTA, CDR2 FQGNSA. This CDR3 comprises 16 residues. The CDR3 region has the DNA TGTGCCAGCAGCTTAGCGGGACTAGCGGTAAACAATGAGCAGTTCTTC. Translated: CASSLAGLAVNNEQFF.

In this sample, this clonotype turned up many times. The gene calls are TRBV12-3 or TRBV12-4 and TRBJ2-1; 7 bases are a match to TRBD1. V lost 5 bases, J lost 4 bases, and 17 bases stayed unmatched. The CDR3 loop spans 18 amino acids. The CDR3 protein is CASSPTRGTAEAYNEQFF. The CDR3 DNA reads TGTGCCAGCAGTCCCACGAGAGGGACAGCGGAGGCGTACAATGAGCAGTTCTTC.